These T cell receptor beta chains were read from a single sample in a study of blood T cell repertoires in COVID-19. The data were produced by immunoSEQ multiplex PCR, yet TCRdb's version contains in-frame clones alone and is incomplete. Of 150,000 or so clones in the sample, 86% were seen once. The sample was peripheral blood. The receptors derive from a young man with acute or convalescent COVID-19. CDR3s include the opening cysteine and the closing phenylalanine or tryptophan. Fields, in order: D gene, V gene, J gene, CDR3 protein. D genes are given only for firm matches.

>TRBD1|TRBV30|TRBJ1-1
CAWSRVEGTAFF
>TRBD1|TRBV7-8|TRBJ1-6
CASSSRMGQDSPLHF
>-|TRBV7-9|TRBJ2-5
CASSVTSRPQETQYF
>TRBD2|TRBV7-4|TRBJ2-3
CASSLRLAGGPGSTDTQYF
>-|TRBV3-1/TRBV3-2|TRBJ1-4
CASSPDGRIEKLFF
>TRBD1|TRBV7-2|TRBJ1-2
CASSLSLSRGIGLGYGYTF
>-|TRBV2|TRBJ2-5
CASSGTTEYQETQYF
>TRBD2|TRBV5-4|TRBJ2-1
CASSMGLAGASNEQFF
>-|TRBV30|TRBJ1-5
CAWSVQSDQPQHF
>-|TRBV19|TRBJ1-1
CASSQGSNTEAFF
>-|TRBV3-1/TRBV3-2|TRBJ1-1
CASSQLVRNTEAFF
>-|TRBV15|TRBJ1-1
CATSRVPHRVKKDTEAFF
>-|TRBV4-1|TRBJ1-6
CASSQDLTGSSYNSPLHF
>-|TRBV6-6|TRBJ1-3
CASSRDSGNTIYF
>-|TRBV30|TRBJ1-6
CAWTVSDGSPLHF
>TRBD2|TRBV5-1|TRBJ2-3
CASSLGLASTDTQYF
>TRBD1|TRBV19|TRBJ1-2
CASRTGTGGYGYTF
>-|TRBV30|TRBJ2-2
CAWRGTNTGELFF
>TRBD2|TRBV11-2|TRBJ2-1
CASSLFGGLNNEQFF
>-|TRBV5-1|TRBJ1-2
CASSLDQRYGYTF
>-|TRBV5-4|TRBJ2-1
CASSESGTRNEQFF
>-|TRBV27|TRBJ1-5
CASSLTAGGSQPQHF
>TRBD1|TRBV6-5|TRBJ1-5
CASSPGQGRRQPQHF
>-|TRBV19|TRBJ2-1
CASSIAGNEQFF
>-|TRBV14|TRBJ1-1
CASSQERGMNTEAFF
>-|TRBV2|TRBJ1-1
CARYRQDTEAFF
>TRBD1|TRBV6-1|TRBJ1-6
CASSERGGQGLPLHF
>-|TRBV5-1|TRBJ2-1
CASSLGAYSYNEQFF
>-|TRBV4-1|TRBJ1-2
CASSQGQLNGGYTF
>TRBD1|TRBV5-1|TRBJ1-5
CASSPTPGQGNQPQHF
>-|TRBV14|TRBJ2-1
CASSQDTTYNEQFF
>-|TRBV10-2|TRBJ1-5
CASSEAGLVGNQPQHF